The clone carrying this TCR beta chain was picked up one time. The CDR3 covers 17 residues. Germline CDR1 and CDR2: SGHDN and FVKESK. V gave up 4 bases and J gave up 5 bases; unmatched junction bases: 10. The protocol was immunoSEQ multiplex PCR, while the TCRdb copy is restricted to in-frame clones and leaves out a portion. This table holds 390,000 or so clones, 86% found once. This entry comes from a study of blood T cell repertoires in COVID-19. This clonotype originated in a woman in her 30s with active or convalescent COVID-19. The sequencing input was peripheral blood. The V call is TRBV14, the J call TRBJ2-5, with 13 positions matching TRBD2. The CDR3, as DNA: TGTGCCAGCAGCCCACGACTAGCGGGGGGAAATTGGGAGACCCAGTACTTC. Residues: CASSPRLAGGNWETQYF.